The TCR beta chain described here comes from a study of control samples from healthy donors and cancer patients. The data were produced by immunoSEQ multiplex PCR, yet TCRdb's version contains in-frame clones alone and is incomplete. The sample has 150,000 to 200,000 clones, 70% to 90% seen once; the top ten hold approximately 12%. As to this clone: The sample carries other DNA sequences with the same CDR3.

The source of this sequence is a man aged 30-40 years in good health. Sequencing was carried out using blood.

CDR3: CASSPGGGGTDTQYF. The DNA of the CDR3 is TGTGCCAGCTCACCCGGTGGGGGAGGAACAGATACGCAGTATTTT. V usage is TRBV18 and J usage is TRBJ2-3; possibly TRBD2 for D (6 bases). Per the germline V gene, CDR1 is KGHSH and CDR2 is LQKENI. The germline V and J ends were trimmed by 3 bases and 3 bases, with 13 bases remaining between them. CDR3 length: 15 residues.